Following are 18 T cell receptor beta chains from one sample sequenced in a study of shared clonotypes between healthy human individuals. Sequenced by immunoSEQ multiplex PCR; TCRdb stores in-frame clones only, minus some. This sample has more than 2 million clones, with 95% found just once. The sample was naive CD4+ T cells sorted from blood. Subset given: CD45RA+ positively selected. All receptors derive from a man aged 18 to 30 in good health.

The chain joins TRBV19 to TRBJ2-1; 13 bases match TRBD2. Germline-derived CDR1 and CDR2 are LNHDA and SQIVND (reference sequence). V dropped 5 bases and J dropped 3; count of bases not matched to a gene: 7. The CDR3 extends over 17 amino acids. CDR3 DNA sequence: TGTGCCAGTAGTCCGGGACTAGCGGGATATAACTACAATGAGCAGTTCTTC. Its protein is CASSPGLAGYNYNEQFF.

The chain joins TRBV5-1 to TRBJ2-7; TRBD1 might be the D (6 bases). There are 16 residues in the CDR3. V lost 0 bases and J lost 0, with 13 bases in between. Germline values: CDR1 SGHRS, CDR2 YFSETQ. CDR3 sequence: CASSLDSTGSSYEQYF. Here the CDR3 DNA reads TGCGCCAGCAGCTTGGATTCGACAGGAAGCTCCTACGAGCAGTACTTC.

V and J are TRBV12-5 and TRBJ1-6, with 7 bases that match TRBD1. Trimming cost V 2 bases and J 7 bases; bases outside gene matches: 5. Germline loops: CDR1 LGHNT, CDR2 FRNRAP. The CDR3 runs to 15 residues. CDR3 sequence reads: CASGLTDRENSPLHF. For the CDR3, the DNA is TGTGCTAGTGGTTTGACCGACAGGGAAAATTCACCCCTCCACTTT.

The CDR3 DNA is TGTGCCTGGACGCCAAACACAGATACGCAGTATTTT. It codes for CAWTPNTDTQYF. The chain joins TRBV30 to TRBJ2-3; no reliable D call. V was trimmed by 4 bases and J by 2 bases, leaving 7 bases between them. The CDR3 loop spans 12 amino acids. The germline gives CDR1 GTSNPN, CDR2 SVGIG (reference sequence).

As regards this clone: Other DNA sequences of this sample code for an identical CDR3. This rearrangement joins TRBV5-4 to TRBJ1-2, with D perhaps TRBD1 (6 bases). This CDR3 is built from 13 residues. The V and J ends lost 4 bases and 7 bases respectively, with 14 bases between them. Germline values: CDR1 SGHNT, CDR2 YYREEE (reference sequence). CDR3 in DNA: TGTGCCAGCAGCCTGCTGGGGGGCGGTGGCTACACCTTC. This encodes CASSLLGGGGYTF.

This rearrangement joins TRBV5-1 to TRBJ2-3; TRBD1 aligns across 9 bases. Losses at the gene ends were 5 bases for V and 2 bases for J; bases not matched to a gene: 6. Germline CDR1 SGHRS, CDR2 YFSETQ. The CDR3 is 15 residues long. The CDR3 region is CASRMTGGYTDTQYF. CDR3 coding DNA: TGCGCCAGCAGAATGACAGGGGGGTACACAGATACGCAGTATTTT.

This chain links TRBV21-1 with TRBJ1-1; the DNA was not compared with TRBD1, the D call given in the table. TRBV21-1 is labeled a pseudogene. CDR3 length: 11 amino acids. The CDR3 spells CASSKDREAFF. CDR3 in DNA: TGTGCCAGCAGCAAAGACAGGGAAGCTTTCTTT.

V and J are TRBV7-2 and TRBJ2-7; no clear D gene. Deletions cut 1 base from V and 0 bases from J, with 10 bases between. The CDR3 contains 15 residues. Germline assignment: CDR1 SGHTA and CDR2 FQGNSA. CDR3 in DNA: TGTGCCAGCAGCTTAGGAAGGACGAGCTCCTACGAGCAGTACTTC. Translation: CASSLGRTSSYEQYF.

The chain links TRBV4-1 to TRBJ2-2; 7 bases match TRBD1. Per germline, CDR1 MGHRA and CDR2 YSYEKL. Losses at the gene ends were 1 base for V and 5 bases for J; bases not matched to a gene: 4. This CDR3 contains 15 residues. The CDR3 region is CASSQATGITGELFF. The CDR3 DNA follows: TGCGCCAGCAGCCAAGCGACAGGGATAACCGGGGAGCTGTTTTTT.

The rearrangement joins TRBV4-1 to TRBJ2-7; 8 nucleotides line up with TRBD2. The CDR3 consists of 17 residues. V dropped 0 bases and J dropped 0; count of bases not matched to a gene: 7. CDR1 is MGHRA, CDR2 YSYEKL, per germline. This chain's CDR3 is CASSQEGGLGPSYEQYF. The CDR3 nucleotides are TGCGCCAGCAGCCAAGAGGGGGGACTAGGACCCTCCTACGAGCAGTACTTC.

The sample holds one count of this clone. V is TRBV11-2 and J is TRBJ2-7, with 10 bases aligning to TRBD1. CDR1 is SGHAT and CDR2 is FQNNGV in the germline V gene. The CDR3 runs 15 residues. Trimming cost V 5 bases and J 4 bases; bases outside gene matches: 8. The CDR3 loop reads CASSPMGQGRYEQYF. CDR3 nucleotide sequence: TGTGCCAGCAGCCCAATGGGACAGGGGAGATACGAGCAGTACTTC.

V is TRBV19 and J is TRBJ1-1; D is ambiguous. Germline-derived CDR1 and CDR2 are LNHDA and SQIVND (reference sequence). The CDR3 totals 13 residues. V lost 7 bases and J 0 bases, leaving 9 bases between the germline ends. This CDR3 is CASNGGMNTEAFF. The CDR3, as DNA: TGTGCCAGTAACGGAGGGATGAACACTGAAGCTTTCTTT.

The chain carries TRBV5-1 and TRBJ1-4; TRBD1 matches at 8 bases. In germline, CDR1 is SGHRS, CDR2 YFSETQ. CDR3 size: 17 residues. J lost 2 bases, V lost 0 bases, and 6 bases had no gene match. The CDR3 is CASSLGQGALTNEKLFF. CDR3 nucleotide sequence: TGCGCCAGCAGCTTGGGCCAGGGGGCGCTCACTAATGAAAAACTGTTTTTT.

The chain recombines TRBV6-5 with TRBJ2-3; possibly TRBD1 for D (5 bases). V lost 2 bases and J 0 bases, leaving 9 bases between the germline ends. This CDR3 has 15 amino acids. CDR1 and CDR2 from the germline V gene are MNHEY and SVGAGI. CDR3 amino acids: CASSYRRGSTDTQYF. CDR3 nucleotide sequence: TGTGCCAGCAGTTACCGTAGGGGCAGCACAGATACGCAGTATTTT.

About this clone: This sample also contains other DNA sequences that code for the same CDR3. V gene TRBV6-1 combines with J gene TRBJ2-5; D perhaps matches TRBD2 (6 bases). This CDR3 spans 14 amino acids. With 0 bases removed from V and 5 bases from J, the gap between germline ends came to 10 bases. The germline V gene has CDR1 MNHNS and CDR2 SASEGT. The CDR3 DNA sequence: TGTGCCAGCAGTGAAGCCTGGGAGGTCGAGACCCAGTACTTC. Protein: CASSEAWEVETQYF.

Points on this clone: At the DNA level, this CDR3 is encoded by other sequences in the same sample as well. DNA of the CDR3: TGCGCCAGCAGCTCGGGACCGGGAAACACCATATATTTT. Its protein is CASSSGPGNTIYF. The gene calls are TRBV5-1 and TRBJ1-3; possibly TRBD1 for D (5 bases). The length of the CDR3 is 13 residues. V was trimmed by 3 bases and J by 4 bases, leaving 8 bases between them. Germline CDR1 is SGHRS and CDR2 is YFSETQ.

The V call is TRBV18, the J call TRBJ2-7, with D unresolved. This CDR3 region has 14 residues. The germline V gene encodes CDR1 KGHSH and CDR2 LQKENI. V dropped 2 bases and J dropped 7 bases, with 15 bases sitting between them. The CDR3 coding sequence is TGTGCCAGCTCACCAGGCACCTCGGAGAGGGAGCAGTACTTC. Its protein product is CASSPGTSEREQYF.

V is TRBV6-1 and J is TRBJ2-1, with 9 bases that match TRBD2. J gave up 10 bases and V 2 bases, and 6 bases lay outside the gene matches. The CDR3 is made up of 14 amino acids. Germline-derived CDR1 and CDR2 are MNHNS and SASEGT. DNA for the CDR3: TGTGCCAGCAGTGAACCTAGCGGGACGCACGAGCAGTTCTTC. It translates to CASSEPSGTHEQFF.